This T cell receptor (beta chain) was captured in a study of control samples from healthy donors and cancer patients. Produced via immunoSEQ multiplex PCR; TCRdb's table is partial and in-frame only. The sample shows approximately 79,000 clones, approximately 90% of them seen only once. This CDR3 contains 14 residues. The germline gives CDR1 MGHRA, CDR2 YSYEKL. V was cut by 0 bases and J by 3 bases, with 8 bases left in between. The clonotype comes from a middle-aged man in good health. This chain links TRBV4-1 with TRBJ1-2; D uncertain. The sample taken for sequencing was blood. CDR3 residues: CASSQDTGDYGYTF. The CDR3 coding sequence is TGCGCCAGCAGCCAAGATACCGGGGACTATGGCTACACCTTC.